The rows below give T cell receptor beta chains drawn from one sample of a study of cytomegalovirus exposure and HLA in healthy donors. Data came from immunoSEQ multiplex PCR; TCRdb stores just in-frame clones and leaves some out. The sample includes about 90,000 clones, more than 55% of them seen just once. The sample taken for sequencing was PBMCs. These receptors were obtained from a woman in her 30s in good health and CMV-seropositive. Both conserved end residues are part of each CDR3. A D gene is named only where the DNA matches it firmly. Clone sizes are given selectively: once, few, many, or a class where the clone is expanded.

few	TRBV2	TRBD2	TRBJ2-3	CASKRTRLNTDTQYF	TGTGCCAGTAAGAGGACTAGATTAAACACAGATACGCAGTATTTT
NA	TRBV5-1	TRBD1	TRBJ2-3	CASSWTWTGALSGTDTQYF	TGCGCCAGCAGCTGGACATGGACAGGGGCCCTCTCAGGCACAGATACGCAGTATTTT
NA	TRBV5-4	NA	TRBJ1-2	CASTGEYNYGYTF	TGTGCCAGCACCGGAGAGTATAACTATGGCTACACCTTC
once	TRBV27	NA	TRBJ2-1	CASKLSSYNEQFF	TGTGCCAGCAAACTGAGCTCCTACAATGAGCAGTTCTTC
NA	TRBV5-1	NA	TRBJ1-4	CASSLAEGVNEKLFF	TGCGCCAGCAGCTTGGCCGAAGGGGTTAATGAAAAACTGTTTTTT
once	TRBV7-9	NA	TRBJ1-1	CASSTGLQGAFF	TGTGCCAGCAGCACCGGACTCCAAGGAGCTTTCTTT
NA	TRBV4-1	NA	TRBJ1-5	CASSQESEGPQHF	TGCGCCAGCAGCCAAGAATCGGAGGGGCCCCAGCATTTT
NA	TRBV7-9	NA	TRBJ1-2	CSSSNYGNNYGYTF	TGTTCCAGCAGTAACTACGGAAATAACTATGGCTACACCTTC
few	TRBV11-2	NA	TRBJ1-1	CASSLDRQREAFF	TGTGCCAGCAGCTTAGATCGACAGCGTGAAGCTTTCTTT
NA	TRBV28	NA	TRBJ1-4	CASSFGSDNEKLFF	TGTGCCAGCAGTTTTGGCAGTGATAATGAAAAACTGTTTTTT
once	TRBV27	TRBD2	TRBJ2-2	CASTRKRGGLGELFF	TGTGCCAGCACCCGAAAGCGGGGGGGCCTTGGGGAGCTGTTTTTT
NA	TRBV5-6	TRBD1	TRBJ1-5	CASSATGQGAGQPQHF	TGTGCCAGCAGCGCTACGGGACAGGGGGCGGGTCAGCCCCAGCATTTT
NA	TRBV10-3	TRBD1	TRBJ1-2	CATGAGTGKGYPF	TGTGCCACGGGGGCCGGGACAGGGAAAGGCTACCCCTTC
NA	TRBV7-2	NA	TRBJ2-5	CASRSQLAVTQYF	TGTGCCAGCAGGAGTCAACTAGCCGTGACCCAGTACTTC
few	TRBV6-6	NA	TRBJ1-1	CASSDQRVNTEAFF	TGTGCCAGCAGTGACCAGAGGGTGAACACTGAAGCTTTCTTT
NA	TRBV2	TRBD2	TRBJ2-5	CASRPLGLAGETQYF	TGTGCCAGCAGACCTTTGGGACTAGCTGGAGAGACCCAGTACTTC
few	TRBV12-5	NA	TRBJ1-1	CASGFAGMNTEAFF	TGTGCTAGTGGTTTTGCAGGAATGAACACTGAAGCTTTCTTT
NA	TRBV5-4	NA	TRBJ1-5	CASSLDGPYSNQPQHF	TGTGCCAGCAGCTTGGATGGGCCTTATAGCAATCAGCCCCAGCATTTT
NA	TRBV19	NA	TRBJ1-3	CASSVISGNTIYF	TGTGCCAGTAGTGTCATCTCTGGAAACACCATATATTTT
few	TRBV4-3	TRBD1	TRBJ2-1	CASSHQTGQGWNEQFF	TGCGCCAGCAGCCACCAGACGGGACAGGGGTGGAATGAGCAGTTCTTC
NA	TRBV7-2	TRBD2	TRBJ2-2	CASSFSSGGTDGELFF	TGTGCCAGCAGCTTTTCTAGCGGGGGGACCGACGGGGAGCTGTTTTTT
NA	TRBV5-1	TRBD2	TRBJ2-5	CASSRGLAGQETQYF	TGCGCCAGCAGCCGCGGACTAGCGGGGCAAGAGACCCAGTACTTC
NA	TRBV28	TRBD1	TRBJ1-1	CASSKQGAMNTEAFF	TGTGCCAGCAGCAAGCAGGGGGCAATGAACACTGAAGCTTTCTTT
NA	TRBV27	NA	TRBJ1-1	CASSLSRDRQAFF	TGTGCCAGCAGTTTATCGAGGGATCGGCAAGCTTTCTTT
NA	TRBV9	TRBD1	TRBJ1-3	CASSVETGSSPGNTIYF	TGTGCCAGCAGCGTCGAGACAGGGAGTTCACCTGGAAACACCATATATTTT
few	TRBV9	TRBD2	TRBJ2-7	CASSVGTSASEQYF	TGTGCCAGCAGCGTAGGGACTAGTGCGTCCGAGCAGTACTTC
NA	TRBV11-3	NA	TRBJ2-3	CASCRKSTDTQYF	TGTGCCAGCTGCAGGAAAAGCACAGATACGCAGTATTTT
few	TRBV30	NA	TRBJ1-5	CAWSVAGRQPQHF	TGTGCCTGGAGTGTCGCGGGACGACAGCCCCAGCATTTT
NA	TRBV7-8	TRBD1	TRBJ2-7	CASSPRDRFYEQYF	TGTGCCAGCAGCCCTCGGGACAGATTCTACGAGCAGTACTTC
NA	TRBV19	NA	TRBJ1-4	CAGTSAGEKLFF	TGTGCCGGTACCTCGGCCGGGGAAAAACTGTTTTTT
NA	TRBV10-3	TRBD2	TRBJ2-7	CAIGLAGSYEQYF	TGTGCCATCGGACTAGCGGGGAGCTACGAGCAGTACTTC
NA	TRBV9	NA	TRBJ1-3	CASSAWGEFSGNTIYF	TGTGCCAGCAGCGCCTGGGGGGAATTCTCTGGAAACACCATATATTTT
NA	TRBV11-2	NA	TRBJ1-2	CASSLEGALGNGYTF	TGTGCCAGCAGCTTAGAGGGGGCGCTCGGGAATGGCTACACCTTC
NA	TRBV18	NA	TRBJ1-5	CASSPGGQGSQPQHF	TGTGCCAGCTCACCGGGCGGGCAGGGGAGTCAGCCCCAGCATTTT
few	TRBV6-5	NA	TRBJ2-7	CASSHQGSLRYEQYF	TGTGCCAGCAGTCACCAGGGGAGCTTACGGTACGAGCAGTACTTC
NA	TRBV6-5	TRBD1	TRBJ1-4	CASTTTGTGGKKLFF	TGTGCCAGCACCACGACCGGGACAGGGGGGAAAAAACTGTTTTTT
NA	TRBV2	NA	TRBJ1-1	CASSVMFGRSGEAFF	TGTGCCAGCAGTGTAATGTTTGGCAGGTCAGGTGAAGCTTTCTTT
few	TRBV2	TRBD1	TRBJ2-5	CASSRTGQETQYF	TGTGCCAGCAGCAGGACAGGGCAAGAGACCCAGTACTTC
medium-sized	TRBV6-5	NA	TRBJ1-2	CASSSFRGGPGYTF	TGTGCCAGCAGTTCCTTCCGGGGAGGGCCAGGCTACACCTTC
NA	TRBV27	TRBD1	TRBJ1-2	CASSHGTGTNYGYTF	TGTGCCAGCAGTCACGGGACAGGGACTAACTATGGCTACACCTTC
NA	TRBV19	NA	TRBJ1-5	CASSNRGLNQPQHF	TGTGCCAGTAGTAACCGGGGACTCAATCAGCCCCAGCATTTT
NA	TRBV7-3	TRBD2	TRBJ2-5	CASSSRGGRGETQYF	TGTGCCAGCAGCTCCCGCGGGGGGCGGGGGGAGACCCAGTACTTC
NA	TRBV18	NA	TRBJ1-2	CASSPPTTNYGYTF	TGTGCCAGCTCACCACCAACAACTAACTATGGCTACACCTTC
NA	TRBV6-1	TRBD1	TRBJ2-1	CATDRGRENEQFF	TGTGCCACCGACAGGGGGCGTGAAAATGAGCAGTTCTTC
NA	TRBV5-8	NA	TRBJ2-7	CASIRGVSYEQYF	TGTGCCAGCATCCGAGGTGTCTCCTACGAGCAGTACTTC
NA	TRBV29-1	TRBD1	TRBJ2-7	CSVVRQGAVEQYF	TGCAGCGTTGTAAGGCAGGGGGCGGTCGAGCAGTACTTC
NA	TRBV27	TRBD1	TRBJ2-5	CASRGQQETQYF	TGTGCCAGCAGGGGACAGCAAGAGACCCAGTACTTC
NA	TRBV7-2	NA	TRBJ1-2	CASSPDRQSNYGYTF	TGTGCCAGCAGCCCCGACAGGCAGTCTAACTATGGCTACACCTTC
NA	TRBV5-5	NA	TRBJ1-1	CASSLGGTGGTEAFF	TGTGCCAGCAGCTTGGGCGGGACTGGGGGCACTGAAGCTTTCTTT
NA	TRBV4-2	TRBD1	TRBJ2-3	CASSPKWGQGFADTQYF	TGTGCCAGCAGCCCAAAATGGGGACAGGGCTTTGCAGATACGCAGTATTTT
NA	TRBV7-2	NA	TRBJ2-1	CASSLGRAFEQFF	TGTGCCAGCAGCTTAGGCAGGGCCTTCGAGCAGTTCTTC
once	TRBV7-6	NA	TRBJ2-5	CASSLPPLEETQYF	TGTGCCAGCAGCTTACCCCCACTCGAGGAGACCCAGTACTTC
NA	TRBV30	NA	TRBJ1-5	CAWSGNIGNQPQHF	TGTGCCTGGAGTGGTAACATTGGCAATCAGCCCCAGCATTTT
NA	TRBV4-1	TRBD2	TRBJ2-1	CASSQSAILSLAGLREQFF	TGCGCCAGCAGCCAGTCTGCTATCCTTAGTCTAGCGGGGTTGCGGGAGCAGTTCTTC
few	TRBV7-2	TRBD1	TRBJ1-2	CASSSNGQGAWGYTF	TGTGCCAGCAGCTCCAACGGACAGGGGGCATGGGGCTACACCTTC
NA	TRBV6-5	NA	TRBJ2-7	CASRALGRGNYEQYF	TGTGCCAGCAGGGCACTGGGCAGGGGAAACTACGAGCAGTACTTC
NA	TRBV7-3	NA	TRBJ2-2	CASSPGVNTGELFF	TGTGCCAGCAGCCCAGGGGTGAACACCGGGGAGCTGTTTTTT
NA	TRBV2	TRBD2	TRBJ2-3	CASSGGGGRTDTQYF	TGTGCCAGCAGTGGGGGCGGGGGGCGCACAGATACGCAGTATTTT
NA	TRBV29-1	NA	TRBJ1-1	CSLRRPNTEAFF	TGCAGTCTCAGGCGCCCCAACACTGAAGCTTTCTTT